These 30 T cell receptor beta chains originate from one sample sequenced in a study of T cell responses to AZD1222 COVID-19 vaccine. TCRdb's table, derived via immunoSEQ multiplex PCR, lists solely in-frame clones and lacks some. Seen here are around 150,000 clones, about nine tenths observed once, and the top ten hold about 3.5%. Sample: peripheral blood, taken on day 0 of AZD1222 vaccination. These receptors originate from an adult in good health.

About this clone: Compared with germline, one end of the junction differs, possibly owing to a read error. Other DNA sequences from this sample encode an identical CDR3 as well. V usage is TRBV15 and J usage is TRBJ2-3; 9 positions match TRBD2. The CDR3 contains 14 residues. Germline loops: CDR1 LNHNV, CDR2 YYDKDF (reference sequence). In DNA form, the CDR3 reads TGTGCCACCGATGGAGCGGGGGGAGGAGATACACAGTATTTT. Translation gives CATDGAGGGDTQYF.

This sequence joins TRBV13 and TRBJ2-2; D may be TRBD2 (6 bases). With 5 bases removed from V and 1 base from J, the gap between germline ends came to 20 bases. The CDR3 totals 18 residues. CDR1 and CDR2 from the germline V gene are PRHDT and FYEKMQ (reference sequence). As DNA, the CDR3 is TGTGCCAGCAGCCTCGCGGGACTCCGATACAGGAACACCGGGGAGCTGTTTTTT. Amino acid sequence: CASSLAGLRYRNTGELFF.

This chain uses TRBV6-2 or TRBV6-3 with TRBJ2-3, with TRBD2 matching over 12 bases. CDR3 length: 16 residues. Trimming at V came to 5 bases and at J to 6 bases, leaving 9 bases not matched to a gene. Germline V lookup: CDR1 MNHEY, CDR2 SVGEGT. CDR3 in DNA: TGTGCCAGCAGTGGCCGACTAGCGGGAGATCTGGATACGCAGTATTTT. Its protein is CASSGRLAGDLDTQYF.

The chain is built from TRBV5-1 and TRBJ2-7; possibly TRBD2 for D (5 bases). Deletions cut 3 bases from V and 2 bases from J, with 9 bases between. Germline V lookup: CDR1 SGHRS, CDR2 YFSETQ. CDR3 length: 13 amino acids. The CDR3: CASSSFGAYEQYF. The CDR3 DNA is TGCGCCAGCAGCTCGTTCGGGGCCTACGAGCAGTACTTC. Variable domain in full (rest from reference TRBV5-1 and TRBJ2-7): KAGVTQTPRYLIKTRGQQVTLSCSPISGHRSVSWYQQTPGQGLQFLFEYFSETQRNKGNFPGRFSGRQFSNSRSEMNVSTLELGDSALYLCASSSFGAYEQYFGPGTRLTVT.

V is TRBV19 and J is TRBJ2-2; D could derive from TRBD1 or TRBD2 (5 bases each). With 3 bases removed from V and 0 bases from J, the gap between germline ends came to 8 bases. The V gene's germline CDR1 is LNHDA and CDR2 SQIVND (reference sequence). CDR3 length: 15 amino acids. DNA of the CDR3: TGTGCCAGTAGTATCGGGACGTCGAACACCGGGGAGCTGTTTTTT. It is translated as CASSIGTSNTGELFF.

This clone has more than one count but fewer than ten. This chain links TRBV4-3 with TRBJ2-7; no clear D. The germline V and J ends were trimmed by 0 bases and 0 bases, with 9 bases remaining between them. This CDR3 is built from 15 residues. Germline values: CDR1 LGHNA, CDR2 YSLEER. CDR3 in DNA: TGCGCCAGCAGCCAAGATCAATCTCTCTCCTACGAGCAGTACTTC. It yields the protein CASSQDQSLSYEQYF.

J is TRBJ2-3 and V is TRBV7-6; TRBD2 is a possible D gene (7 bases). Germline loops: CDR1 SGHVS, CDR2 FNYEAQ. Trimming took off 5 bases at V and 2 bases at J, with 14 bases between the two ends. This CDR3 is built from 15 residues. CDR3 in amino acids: CASSLRGDNTDTQYF. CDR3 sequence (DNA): TGTGCCAGCAGCCTACGGGGGGACAACACAGATACGCAGTATTTT. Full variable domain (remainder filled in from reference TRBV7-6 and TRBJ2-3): GAGVSQSPRYKVTKRGQDVALRCDPISGHVSLYWYRQALGQGPEFLTYFNYEAQQDKSGLPNDRFSAERPEGSISTLTIQRTEQRDSAMYRCASSLRGDNTDTQYFGPGTRLTVL.

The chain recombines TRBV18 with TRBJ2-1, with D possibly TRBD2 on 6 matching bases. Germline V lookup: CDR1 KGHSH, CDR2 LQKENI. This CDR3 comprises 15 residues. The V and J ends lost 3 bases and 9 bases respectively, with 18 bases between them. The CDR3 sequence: CASSPLGTPGSEQFF. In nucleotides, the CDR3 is TGTGCCAGCTCACCTCTCGGGACTCCAGGGAGTGAGCAGTTCTTC.

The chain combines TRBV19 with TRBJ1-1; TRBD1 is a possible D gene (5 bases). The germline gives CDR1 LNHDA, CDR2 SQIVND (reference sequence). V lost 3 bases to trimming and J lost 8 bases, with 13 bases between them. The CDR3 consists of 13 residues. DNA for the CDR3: TGTGCCAGTAGTATGGCAGGGCTCTACGAAGCTTTCTTT. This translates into CASSMAGLYEAFF.

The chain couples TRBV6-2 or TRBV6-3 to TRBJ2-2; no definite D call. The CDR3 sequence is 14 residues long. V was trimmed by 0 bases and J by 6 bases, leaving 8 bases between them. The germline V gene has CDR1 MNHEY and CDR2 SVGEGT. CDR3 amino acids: CASSYSGLAGELFF. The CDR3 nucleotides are TGTGCCAGCAGTTACTCCGGGTTGGCCGGGGAGCTGTTTTTT.

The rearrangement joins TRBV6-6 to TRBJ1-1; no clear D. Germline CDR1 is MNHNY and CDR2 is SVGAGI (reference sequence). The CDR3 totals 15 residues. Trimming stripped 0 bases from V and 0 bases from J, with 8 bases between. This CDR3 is CASSYSSPVNTEAFF. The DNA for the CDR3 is TGTGCCAGCAGTTACTCTTCTCCGGTGAACACTGAAGCTTTCTTT.

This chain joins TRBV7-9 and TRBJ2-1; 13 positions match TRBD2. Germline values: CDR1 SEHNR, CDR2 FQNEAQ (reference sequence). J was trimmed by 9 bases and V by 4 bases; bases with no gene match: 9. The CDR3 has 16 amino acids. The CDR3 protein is CASSSRTSGRGVEQFF. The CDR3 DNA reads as TGTGCCAGCAGCTCCAGGACTAGCGGGAGAGGTGTTGAGCAGTTCTTC.

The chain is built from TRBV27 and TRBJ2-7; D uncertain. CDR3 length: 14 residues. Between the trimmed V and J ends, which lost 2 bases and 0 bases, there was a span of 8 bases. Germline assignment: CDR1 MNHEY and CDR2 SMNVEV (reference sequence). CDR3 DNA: TGTGCCAGCAGTTTAGCGAGGAGCTCCTACGAGCAGTACTTC. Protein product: CASSLARSSYEQYF.

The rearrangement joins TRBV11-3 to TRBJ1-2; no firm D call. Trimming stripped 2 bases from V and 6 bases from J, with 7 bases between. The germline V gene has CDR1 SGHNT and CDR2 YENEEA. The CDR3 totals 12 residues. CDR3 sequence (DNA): TGTGCCAGCAGCTTATCCGGGGATGGCTACACCTTC. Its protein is CASSLSGDGYTF.

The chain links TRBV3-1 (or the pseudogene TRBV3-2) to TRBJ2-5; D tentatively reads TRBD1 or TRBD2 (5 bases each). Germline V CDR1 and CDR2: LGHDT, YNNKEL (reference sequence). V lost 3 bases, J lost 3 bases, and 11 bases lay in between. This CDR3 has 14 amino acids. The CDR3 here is CASSQLGAEETQYF. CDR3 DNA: TGTGCCAGCAGCCAGCTCGGGGCCGAAGAGACCCAGTACTTC.

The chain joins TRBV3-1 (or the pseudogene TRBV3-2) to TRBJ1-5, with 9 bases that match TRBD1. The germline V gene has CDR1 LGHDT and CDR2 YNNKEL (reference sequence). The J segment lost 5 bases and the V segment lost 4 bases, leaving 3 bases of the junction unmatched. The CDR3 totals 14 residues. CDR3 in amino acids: CASSLQGADQPQHF. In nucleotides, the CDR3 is TGTGCCAGCAGCCTACAGGGGGCCGATCAGCCCCAGCATTTT.

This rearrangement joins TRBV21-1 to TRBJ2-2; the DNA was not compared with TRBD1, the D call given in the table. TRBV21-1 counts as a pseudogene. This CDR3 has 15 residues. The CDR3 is CASSKGPFLTGELFF. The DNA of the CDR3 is TGTGCCAGCAGCAAGGGGCCGTTCCTCACCGGGGAGCTGTTTTTT.

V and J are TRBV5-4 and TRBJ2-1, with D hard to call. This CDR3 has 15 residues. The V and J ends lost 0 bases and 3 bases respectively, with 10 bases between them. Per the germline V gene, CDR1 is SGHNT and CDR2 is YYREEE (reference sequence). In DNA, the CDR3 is TGTGCCAGCAGCTTGGCCGCGTACAGCTACAATGAGCAGTTCTTC. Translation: CASSLAAYSYNEQFF.

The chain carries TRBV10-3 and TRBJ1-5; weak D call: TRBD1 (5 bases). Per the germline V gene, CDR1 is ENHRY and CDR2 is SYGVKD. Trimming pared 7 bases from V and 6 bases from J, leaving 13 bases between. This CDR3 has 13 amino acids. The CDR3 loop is CAITDSVGQPQHF. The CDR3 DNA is TGTGCCATCACTGACAGTGTGGGTCAGCCCCAGCATTTT.

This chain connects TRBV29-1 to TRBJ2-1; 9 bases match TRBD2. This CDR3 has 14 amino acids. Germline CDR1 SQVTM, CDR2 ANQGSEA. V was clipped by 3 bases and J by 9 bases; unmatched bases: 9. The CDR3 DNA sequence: TGCAGCGTTGATTCTCTAGCGGGGTCGGTTGAGCAGTTCTTC. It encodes CSVDSLAGSVEQFF.

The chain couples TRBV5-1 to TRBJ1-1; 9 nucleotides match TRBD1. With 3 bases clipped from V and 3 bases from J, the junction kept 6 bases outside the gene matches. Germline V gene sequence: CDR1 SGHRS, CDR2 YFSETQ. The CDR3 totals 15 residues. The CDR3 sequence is CASSWAGQGDTEAFF. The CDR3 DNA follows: TGCGCCAGCAGCTGGGCGGGACAGGGAGACACTGAAGCTTTCTTT.

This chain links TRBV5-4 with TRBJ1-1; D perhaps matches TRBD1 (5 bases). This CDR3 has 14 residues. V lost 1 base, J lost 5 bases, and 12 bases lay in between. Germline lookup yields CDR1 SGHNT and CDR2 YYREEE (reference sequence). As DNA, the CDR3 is TGTGCCAGCAGCTTGAGAGTCAGGGAAACTGAAGCTTTCTTT. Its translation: CASSLRVRETEAFF.

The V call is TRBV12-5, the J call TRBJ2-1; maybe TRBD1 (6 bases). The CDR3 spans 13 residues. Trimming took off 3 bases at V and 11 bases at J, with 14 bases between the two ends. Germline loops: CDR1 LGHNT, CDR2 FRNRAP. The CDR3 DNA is TGTGCTAGTGGTTTCCCCGAACAGGGACAGCAGTTCTTC. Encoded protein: CASGFPEQGQQFF.

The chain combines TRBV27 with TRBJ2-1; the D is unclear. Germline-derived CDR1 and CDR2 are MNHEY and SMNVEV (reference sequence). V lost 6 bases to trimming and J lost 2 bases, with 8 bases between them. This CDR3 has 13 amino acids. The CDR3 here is CASRLGTYNEQFF. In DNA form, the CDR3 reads TGTGCCAGCAGGCTAGGAACCTACAATGAGCAGTTCTTC.

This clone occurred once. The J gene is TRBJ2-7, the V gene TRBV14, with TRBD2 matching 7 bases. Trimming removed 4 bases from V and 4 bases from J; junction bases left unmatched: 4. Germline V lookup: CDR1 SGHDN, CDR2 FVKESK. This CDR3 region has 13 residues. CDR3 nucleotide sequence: TGTGCCAGCAGCCCCCCCGGGGGGTACGAGCAGTACTTC. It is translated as CASSPPGGYEQYF.

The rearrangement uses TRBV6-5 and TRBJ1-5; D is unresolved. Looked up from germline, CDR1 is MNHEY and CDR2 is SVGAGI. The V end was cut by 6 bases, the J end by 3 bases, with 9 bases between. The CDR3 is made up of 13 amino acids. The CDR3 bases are TGTGCCAGCAGAGAGACACCCAATCAGCCCCAGCATTTT. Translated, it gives CASRETPNQPQHF.

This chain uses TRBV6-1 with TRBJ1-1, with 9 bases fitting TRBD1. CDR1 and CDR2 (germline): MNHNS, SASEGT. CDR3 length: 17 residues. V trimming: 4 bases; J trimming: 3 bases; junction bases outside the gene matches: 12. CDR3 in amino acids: CASSVTGGRVYYTEAFF. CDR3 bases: TGTGCCAGCAGTGTGACAGGGGGTCGAGTGTACTACACTGAAGCTTTCTTT.

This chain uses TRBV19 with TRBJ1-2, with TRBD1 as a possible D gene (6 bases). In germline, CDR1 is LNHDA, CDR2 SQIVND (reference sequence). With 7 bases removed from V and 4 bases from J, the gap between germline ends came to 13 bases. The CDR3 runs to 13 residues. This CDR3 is CASTPGGSYGYTF. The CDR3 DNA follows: TGTGCCAGTACCCCCGGGGGCAGCTATGGCTACACCTTC.

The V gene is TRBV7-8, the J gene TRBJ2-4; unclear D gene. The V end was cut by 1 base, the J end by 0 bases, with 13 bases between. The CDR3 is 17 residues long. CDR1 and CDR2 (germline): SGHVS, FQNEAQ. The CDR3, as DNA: TGTGCCAGCAGCTTAGTTGTGGCAGCTCTAGCCAAAAACATTCAGTACTTC. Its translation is CASSLVVAALAKNIQYF.

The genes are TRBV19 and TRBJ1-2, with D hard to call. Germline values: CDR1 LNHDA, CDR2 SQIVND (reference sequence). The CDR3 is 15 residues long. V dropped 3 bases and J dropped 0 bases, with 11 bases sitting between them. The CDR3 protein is CASSIRNRPNYGYTF. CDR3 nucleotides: TGTGCCAGTAGTATCAGAAACAGACCTAACTATGGCTACACCTTC.